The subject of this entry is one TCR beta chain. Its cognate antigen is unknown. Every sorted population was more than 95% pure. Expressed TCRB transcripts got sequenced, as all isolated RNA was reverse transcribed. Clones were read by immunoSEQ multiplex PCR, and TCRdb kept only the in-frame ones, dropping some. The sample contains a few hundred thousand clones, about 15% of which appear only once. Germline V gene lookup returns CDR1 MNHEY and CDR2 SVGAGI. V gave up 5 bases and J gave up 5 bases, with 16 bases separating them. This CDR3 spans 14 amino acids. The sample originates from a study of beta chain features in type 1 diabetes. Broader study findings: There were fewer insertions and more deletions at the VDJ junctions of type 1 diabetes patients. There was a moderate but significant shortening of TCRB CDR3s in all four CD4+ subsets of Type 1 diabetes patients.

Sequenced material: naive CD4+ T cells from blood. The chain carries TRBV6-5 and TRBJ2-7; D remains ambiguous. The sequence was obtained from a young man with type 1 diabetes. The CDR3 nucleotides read TGTGCCAGCAGTCCCCCGGGTCTCCACGACGAGCAGTACTTC. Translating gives CASSPPGLHDEQYF.